This passage covers 17 T cell receptor beta chains from one sample sequenced in a study of cytomegalovirus exposure and HLA in healthy donors. Both 60 Vbeta primers and 13 Jbeta primers went into the PCR. Using immunoSEQ multiplex PCR, the repertoire was profiled, and TCRdb retains in-frame clones only, with some absent. The sample has more than 140,000 clones; 64% are singletons. Sequenced input: PBMCs. Every receptor here comes from a woman in her 30s in good health and CMV-seropositive.

The chain employs TRBV10-1 and TRBJ2-7, with 7 bases aligning to TRBD1. This CDR3 contains 13 residues. V lost 8 bases and J lost 5; bases outside the gene matches: 9. Germline V gene data show CDR1 as WNHNN and CDR2 as SYGVQD (reference sequence). The CDR3 DNA reads TGCGCCAGCGGGGATACAGGGGTACACGAGCAGTACTTC. Its protein is CASGDTGVHEQYF.

V is TRBV9 and J is TRBJ1-5; weak D call: TRBD1 (6 bases). CDR3 length: 15 residues. With 2 bases removed from V and 5 bases from J, the gap between germline ends came to 14 bases. Germline V lookup: CDR1 SGDLS, CDR2 YYNGEE. DNA for the CDR3: TGTGCCAGCAGCGTGGACGGGACAAGAGATCAGCCCCAGCATTTT. Translation: CASSVDGTRDQPQHF.

J is TRBJ2-3 and V is TRBV7-7; maybe TRBD1 (6 bases). Germline V gene lookup returns CDR1 SSHAT and CDR2 FNYEAQ (reference sequence). CDR3 size: 13 residues. The CDR3 reads CASAGELMDTQYF. The DNA of the CDR3 is TGTGCTAGCGCAGGGGAGTTGATGGATACGCAGTATTTT.

The V and J genes are TRBV5-6 and TRBJ1-2, with a possible D match to TRBD1 (6 bases). Germline CDR1 and CDR2: SGHDT and YYEEEE. The V and J ends lost 5 bases and 4 bases respectively, with 15 bases between them. This CDR3 has 14 residues. CDR3 protein: CASSTGYLSYGYTF. The CDR3 nucleotides are TGTGCCAGCAGTACAGGGTACCTCTCCTATGGCTACACCTTC.

The V and J genes are TRBV11-2 and TRBJ2-7, with 7 nucleotides matching TRBD2. Germline assignment: CDR1 SGHAT and CDR2 FQNNGV. The length of the CDR3 is 15 residues. The J segment lost 3 bases and the V segment lost 1 base, leaving 6 bases of the junction unmatched. The DNA of the CDR3 is TGTGCCAGCAGCTTAGGCAGCGGGATACTCTACGAGCAGTACTTC. This translates into CASSLGSGILYEQYF. The full variable domain, with the rest looked up from reference TRBV11-2 and TRBJ2-7, is EAGVAQSPRYKIIEKRQSVAFWCNPISGHATLYWYQQILGQGPKLLIQFQNNGVVDDSQLPKDRFSAERLKGVDSTLKIQPAKLEDSAVYLCASSLGSGILYEQYFGPGTRLTVT.

The V and J genes are TRBV5-1 and TRBJ2-1; 7 bases agree with TRBD2. The CDR3 runs 15 residues. Germline V gene data show CDR1 as SGHRS and CDR2 as YFSETQ. J lost 3 bases, V lost 4 bases, and 7 bases had no gene match. The CDR3 sequence is CASSAGDYFYNEQFF. The CDR3 DNA reads as TGCGCCAGCAGCGCGGGGGACTACTTCTACAATGAGCAGTTCTTC.

This chain connects TRBV5-6 to TRBJ1-5, with a weak D call TRBD1 (5 bases). Looked up from germline, CDR1 is SGHDT and CDR2 is YYEEEE. This CDR3 region has 16 residues. Deletions cut 4 bases from V and 4 bases from J, with 18 bases between. The CDR3 here is CASSRGQGTVNQPQHF. The CDR3 DNA sequence: TGTGCCAGCAGCCGAGGTCAGGGTACTGTTAATCAGCCCCAGCATTTT.

The V gene is TRBV5-1, the J gene TRBJ2-7; D remains ambiguous. The CDR3 is made up of 14 amino acids. Trimming cost V 4 bases and J 6 bases, with 17 bases left between them. In germline, CDR1 is SGHRS, CDR2 YFSETQ. The CDR3 DNA is TGCGCCAGCAGCCCGACTGAAAGGCTATCCGAGCAGTACTTC. Amino acids: CASSPTERLSEQYF.

This chain connects TRBV2 to TRBJ2-2; D remains unclear. Germline-derived CDR1 and CDR2 are SNHLY and FYNNEI. V lost 7 bases and J lost 6, with 6 bases in between. The CDR3 is made up of 11 amino acids. The CDR3 DNA is TGTGCCAGCACGAGCGCCGGGGAGCTGTTTTTT. It encodes CASTSAGELFF.

In its sample, this clone was seen a few times. The V and J genes are TRBV10-1 and TRBJ2-7; D is undetermined. Trimming pared 7 bases from V and 5 bases from J, leaving 12 bases between. Per the germline V gene, CDR1 is WNHNN and CDR2 is SYGVQD (reference sequence). This CDR3 contains 12 residues. Here the CDR3 DNA reads TGCGCCAGCACCCCGCGGCGCAACGAGCAGTACTTC. Protein: CASTPRRNEQYF.

The V gene is TRBV5-1, the J gene TRBJ1-1; D might be TRBD1 (5 bases). Germline-derived CDR1 and CDR2 are SGHRS and YFSETQ. Deletions cut 1 base from V and 3 bases from J, with 10 bases between. This CDR3 is 14 amino acids long. The CDR3 spells CASSLSGPDTEAFF. DNA for the CDR3: TGCGCCAGCAGCTTGTCAGGGCCTGACACTGAAGCTTTCTTT.

This rearrangement joins TRBV15 to TRBJ2-5, with D possibly matching TRBD1 (5 bases). Trimming cost V 1 base and J 1 base, with 10 bases left between them. The germline gives CDR1 LNHNV, CDR2 YYDKDF (reference sequence). This CDR3 comprises 15 residues. CDR3 nucleotide sequence: TGTGCCACCAGCAGAGGAGACAGCTTCCAAGAGACCCAGTACTTC. Translated, it gives CATSRGDSFQETQYF.

CDR3 in amino acids: CASMGQGSYNEQFF. CDR3 coding DNA: TGTGCCAGCATGGGACAGGGGTCCTACAATGAGCAGTTCTTC. The chain employs TRBV2 and TRBJ2-1; 10 bases fit TRBD1. With 7 bases clipped from V and 1 base from J, the junction kept 1 base outside the gene matches. Germline V gives CDR1 SNHLY, CDR2 FYNNEI. The CDR3 is 14 residues long.

The V and J genes are TRBV9 and TRBJ1-1; possible D gene TRBD1, 6 bases. This CDR3 spans 12 amino acids. Germline V gene sequence: CDR1 SGDLS, CDR2 YYNGEE. V gave up 6 bases and J gave up 8 bases, with 14 bases separating them. The CDR3 protein is CASNRGGTEAFF. Written as DNA, the CDR3 is TGTGCCAGCAACCGGGGAGGGACAGAAGCTTTCTTT.

The DNA of the CDR3 is TGTGCCAGTAGTTTCAGGGACTCTGGGGCCAACGTCCTGACTTTC. Translated: CASSFRDSGANVLTF. The chain has TRBV19 and TRBJ2-6, with D perhaps TRBD1 (5 bases). This CDR3 has 15 amino acids. Trimming pared 5 bases from V and 0 bases from J, leaving 8 bases between. Germline-derived CDR1 and CDR2 are LNHDA and SQIVND (reference sequence).

The genes are TRBV11-2 and TRBJ2-7, with D possibly TRBD1 on 5 matching bases. This CDR3 contains 11 residues. Germline values: CDR1 SGHAT, CDR2 FQNNGV. V was trimmed by 5 bases and J by 4 bases, leaving 6 bases between them. CDR3 in DNA: TGTGCCAGCAGCCCAGGGTACGAGCAGTACTTC. Its protein is CASSPGYEQYF. The whole variable domain, remainder taken from reference TRBV11-2 and TRBJ2-7, is EAGVAQSPRYKIIEKRQSVAFWCNPISGHATLYWYQQILGQGPKLLIQFQNNGVVDDSQLPKDRFSAERLKGVDSTLKIQPAKLEDSAVYLCASSPGYEQYFGPGTRLTVT.

The chain couples TRBV4-1 to TRBJ2-6; TRBD1 matches 7 bases. This CDR3 comprises 17 residues. CDR1 and CDR2 from the germline V gene are MGHRA and YSYEKL. V shed 0 bases, J shed 0 bases, and the junction held 2 bases outside the gene matches. DNA for the CDR3: TGCGCCAGCAGCCAAGAAGGGACAGTCTCTGGGGCCAACGTCCTGACTTTC. Its protein is CASSQEGTVSGANVLTF.